Below, 21 T cell receptor beta chains from the same sample are listed, as sequenced in a study of blood T cell repertoires in COVID-19. TCRdb keeps only in-frame clones here, not all; method: immunoSEQ multiplex PCR. This sample has approximately 260,000 clones; roughly 80% occur once, and the top ten carry 4%. The sequenced material came from peripheral blood. The receptors were sampled from a woman aged 40 to 55 with active or convalescent COVID-19.

The chain links TRBV6-6 to TRBJ1-1; D possibly corresponds to TRBD1 (6 bases). CDR3 length: 14 residues. Between the trimmed V and J ends, which lost 2 bases and 5 bases, there was a span of 12 bases. From germline, CDR1 is MNHNY and CDR2 SVGAGI (reference sequence). The CDR3: CASSYRDMGTEAFF. The CDR3 DNA is TGTGCCAGCAGTTACAGGGACATGGGAACTGAAGCTTTCTTT.

This rearrangement joins TRBV19 to TRBJ2-3; D is unresolved. CDR1 and CDR2 from the germline V gene are LNHDA and SQIVND (reference sequence). The CDR3 totals 13 residues. V lost 7 bases and J lost 6, with 14 bases in between. The CDR3 sequence is CASKRLVSDTQYF. DNA of the CDR3: TGTGCCAGTAAGCGCCTAGTATCGGATACGCAGTATTTT.

The chain employs TRBV5-6 and TRBJ2-1, with TRBD1 matching 7 bases. The CDR3 is made up of 15 amino acids. Trimming at V came to 0 bases and at J to 7 bases, leaving 7 bases not matched to a gene. Germline V gene data show CDR1 as SGHDT and CDR2 as YYEEEE. The CDR3 is CASSLDSQGPNEQFF. The CDR3 DNA reads as TGTGCCAGCAGCTTGGATTCACAGGGGCCAAATGAGCAGTTCTTC.

The CDR3 region has the DNA TGTGCCAGCAGTGAAGACCATACAGGATTCTCCTATAATTCACCCCTCCACTTT. It is translated as CASSEDHTGFSYNSPLHF. This chain links TRBV6-1 with TRBJ1-6; a weak D match, TRBD1 (5 bases). Per the germline V gene, CDR1 is MNHNS and CDR2 is SASEGT. This CDR3 has 18 residues. V was clipped by 1 base and J by 0 bases, with 13 bases between them.

The chain recombines TRBV6-5 with TRBJ1-5, with D perhaps matching TRBD1 (6 bases). Trimming removed 8 bases at V and 1 base at J, with 15 bases between. Germline values: CDR1 MNHEY, CDR2 SVGAGI. CDR3 length: 15 residues. The CDR3 sequence is CASCPQGYSNQPQHF. The CDR3 DNA reads as TGTGCCAGCTGCCCACAGGGTTACAGCAATCAGCCCCAGCATTTT.

V usage is TRBV6-5 and J usage is TRBJ1-1; 7 bases agree with TRBD1. CDR1 MNHEY and CDR2 SVGAGI come from the germline V gene. CDR3 length equals 13 residues. V gave up 6 bases and J gave up 5 bases; unmatched junction bases: 6. CDR3 sequence: CASRQGPRTEAFF. The CDR3 DNA follows: TGTGCCAGCAGACAGGGGCCGAGGACTGAAGCTTTCTTT.

CDR3 in amino acids: CASSRDRNTEAFF. The CDR3, as DNA: TGTGCCAGCAGTCGGGACAGGAACACTGAAGCTTTCTTT. V and J are TRBV6-1 and TRBJ1-1; 7 nucleotides align to TRBD1. The J segment lost 1 base and the V segment lost 5 bases, leaving 1 base of the junction unmatched. The CDR3 is 13 amino acids. Germline V gene lookup returns CDR1 MNHNS and CDR2 SASEGT.

The rearrangement uses TRBV5-4 and TRBJ2-5; no definite D call. Germline lookup yields CDR1 SGHNT and CDR2 YYREEE (reference sequence). Trimming removed 4 bases at V and 5 bases at J, with 9 bases between. CDR3 size: 12 residues. The CDR3 nucleotides read TGTGCCAGCAGCCCCGTCGGGGAGACCCAGTACTTC. This sequence encodes CASSPVGETQYF.

This sequence joins TRBV19 and TRBJ1-3; D remains unclear. With 6 bases removed from V and 0 bases from J, the gap between germline ends came to 6 bases. Germline V CDR1 and CDR2: LNHDA, SQIVND (reference sequence). The length of the CDR3 is 13 residues. The CDR3: CASSRSSGNTIYF. The DNA for the CDR3 is TGTGCCAGTAGCAGAAGCTCTGGAAACACCATATATTTT.

This chain's CDR3 is CAIRDADRDEQYF. In nucleotides, the CDR3 is TGTGCCATCAGGGACGCGGACAGGGACGAGCAGTACTTC. The chain carries TRBV10-3 and TRBJ2-7; 8 nucleotides align to TRBD1. Trimming cost V 6 bases and J 5 bases; bases outside gene matches: 6. Per germline, CDR1 ENHRY and CDR2 SYGVKD. The CDR3 covers 13 residues.

V gene TRBV5-1 combines with J gene TRBJ1-5; 9 bases line up with TRBD1. This CDR3 is built from 15 residues. Germline assignment: CDR1 SGHRS and CDR2 YFSETQ. The ends lost 4 bases at V and 6 bases at J; junction bases unmatched: 8. CDR3 in amino acids: CASSPWTGVGQPQHF. In DNA, the CDR3 is TGCGCCAGCAGCCCATGGACAGGGGTCGGTCAGCCCCAGCATTTT.

The genes are TRBV23-1 and TRBJ1-2; TRBD1 matches at 7 bases. TRBV23-1 is identified as an open reading frame with a role that is uncertain. With V trimmed by 4 bases and J by 5 bases, 4 bases remained unmatched. The CDR3 totals 13 residues. The CDR3 sequence: CASSPGGCYGYTF. CDR3 DNA sequence: TGCGCCAGCAGTCCAGGGGGTTGTTATGGCTACACCTTC.

Remarks on this clone: This same CDR3 is encoded by further DNA sequences in the sample. The chain joins TRBV18 to TRBJ2-5, with D uncertain. CDR3 size: 11 residues. Germline V gene data show CDR1 as KGHSH and CDR2 as LQKENI. V lost 3 bases, J lost 3 bases, and 2 bases lay in between. This chain's CDR3 is CASSPEETQYF. The CDR3, as DNA: TGTGCCAGCTCACCCGAAGAGACCCAGTACTTC.

This clone was seen only once. V gene TRBV30 combines with J gene TRBJ2-3, with TRBD2 matching 11 bases. The length of the CDR3 is 13 residues. J lost 1 base, V lost 8 bases, and 2 bases had no gene match. Germline V gene data show CDR1 as GTSNPN and CDR2 as SVGIG (reference sequence). The DNA for the CDR3 is TGTGCCCAGACTAGCGGGGGCACAGATACGCAGTATTTT. It yields the protein CAQTSGGTDTQYF.

In regard to this clone: Compared with germline, one end of the junction differs, possibly owing to a read error. The rearrangement links TRBV7-7 to TRBJ2-3, with TRBD2 identical over 9 bases. Germline CDR1 and CDR2: SSHAT and FNYEAQ (reference sequence). The CDR3 sequence is 16 residues long. Written as DNA, the CDR3 is TGTGCTAGCAGCCCGACAGCGGGGGGCCCAGCAGATACGCAGTATTTT. Translated: CASSPTAGGPADTQYF.

The chain carries TRBV28 and TRBJ1-5; 7 bases match TRBD1. Germline CDR1 MDHEN, CDR2 SYDVKM. The CDR3 loop spans 17 amino acids. V lost 5 bases, J lost 5 bases, and 15 bases stayed unmatched. CDR3 coding DNA: TGTGCCAGCAGTACCATCTTCCGGGACAGTGGGTATCAGCCCCAGCATTTT. Protein product: CASSTIFRDSGYQPQHF.

V usage is TRBV5-5 and J usage is TRBJ1-1, with 7 bases matching TRBD1. This CDR3 has 18 residues. CDR1 SGHKS and CDR2 YYEKEE come from the germline V gene (reference sequence). The trim removed 0 bases at V and 0 bases at J, leaving 11 bases unmatched. Here the CDR3 DNA reads TGTGCCAGCAGCTTGGTGGGACAGAACTCTTACATGAACACTGAAGCTTTCTTT. Amino acid sequence: CASSLVGQNSYMNTEAFF.

Concerning this clone: A much larger clone lies a single base off, so this may be a read error. The chain is built from TRBV28 and TRBJ1-2; the match to TRBD1 covers 8 bases. The trim removed 6 bases at V and 4 bases at J, leaving 4 bases unmatched. The germline V gene encodes CDR1 MDHEN and CDR2 SYDVKM. The CDR3 has 13 residues. The CDR3 region is CASSQGQVYGYTF. Here the CDR3 DNA reads TGTGCCAGCAGCCAGGGACAGGTCTATGGCTACACCTTC.

V and J are TRBV12-3 or TRBV12-4 and TRBJ2-1, with a tentative D call TRBD1 (6 bases). The CDR3 length is 12 residues. V was cut by 5 bases and J by 10 bases, with 12 bases left in between. CDR3 residues: CASSNRVGEQFF. CDR3 sequence (DNA): TGTGCCAGCAGTAACAGGGTAGGCGAGCAGTTCTTC.

A single count supports this clone. This chain connects TRBV10-3 to TRBJ1-4, with 7 bases aligning to TRBD1. Unmatched junction bases numbered 1, after V lost 1 base and J lost 2 bases. The germline gives CDR1 ENHRY, CDR2 SYGVKD. The CDR3 loop spans 15 amino acids. The CDR3 DNA reads TGTGCCATCAGTGAGTACAGGGGCACTAATGAAAAACTGTTTTTT. Its protein is CAISEYRGTNEKLFF.

The rearrangement joins TRBV4-2 to TRBJ1-1; 9 bases are a match to TRBD1. Germline V CDR1 and CDR2: LGHNA, YNFKEQ. This CDR3 has 13 residues. The J segment lost 5 bases and the V segment lost 4 bases, leaving 2 bases of the junction unmatched. The CDR3 bases are TGTGCCAGCAGCCGGACAGGGGAGACTGAAGCTTTCTTT. This encodes CASSRTGETEAFF.